These T cell receptor beta chains were read from a single sample in a study of low-dose radiotherapy and immunotherapy resistance in tumors. TCRdb fed the reads into MiXCR, producing one record per CDR3 protein. The top ten hold 6.2% of the sample, which has tens of thousands of distinct CDR3 sequences, approximately 12% seen once. This sample comprised PBMCs, obtained before treatment. The receptors come from a female donor with ovarian cancer. The CDR3 runs from the conserved cysteine through the conserved F or W. The D gene is left open where the match is weak. Size values are once, few and many counts, or a class for expanded clones, and some rows have none.

NA	TRBV6-7	TRBJ2-7	medium-sized	CASSYSIVGTTYEQYF	TGTGCCAGCAGTTACTCGATTGTCGGGACAACCTACGAGCAGTACTTC
NA	TRBV6-2/TRBV6-3	TRBJ2-5	many	CASEKSAGHPHQETQYF	TGTGCCAGCGAGAAAAGCGCGGGGCACCCCCACCAAGAGACCCAGTACTTC
NA	TRBV20-1	TRBJ2-3	many	CSAKKTGITDTQYF	TGCAGTGCTAAAAAGACCGGGATCACAGATACGCAGTATTTT
NA	TRBV7-6	TRBJ1-4	many	CASSLAVAGHEKLFF	TGTGCCAGCAGCTTAGCGGTGGCAGGACATGAAAAACTGTTTTTT
NA	TRBV29-1	TRBJ2-7	many	CSVERLGLSEQYF	TGCAGCGTTGAGCGGCTGGGACTGTCCGAGCAGTACTTC
NA	TRBV25-1	TRBJ1-2	many	CASSELNYGYTF	TGTGCCAGCAGTGAGCTCAACTATGGCTACACCTTC
NA	TRBV20-1	TRBJ1-2	many	CSANGGRGLDYTF	TGCAGTGCTAATGGCGGCAGGGGACTGGACTACACCTTC
NA	TRBV11-2	TRBJ1-6	many	CASSLVGEVKNSPLHF	TGTGCCAGCAGCTTAGTTGGGGAGGTGAAAAATTCACCCCTCCACTTT
NA	TRBV12-3/TRBV12-4	TRBJ1-4	many	CASQRDLGEKLFF	TGTGCCAGCCAACGAGACTTAGGGGAAAAACTGTTTTTT
TRBD1	TRBV18	TRBJ2-7	many	CASSLGRAGGEQYF	TGTGCCAGCTCACTAGGCAGGGCAGGGGGCGAGCAGTACTTC
NA	TRBV7-9	TRBJ2-7	many	CASSLAGGYEQYF	TGTGCCAGCAGCTTAGCGGGGGGCTACGAGCAGTACTTC
TRBD1	TRBV12-3/TRBV12-4	TRBJ1-1	many	CASSSRTGSNTEAFF	TGTGCCAGCAGTTCCAGGACAGGGTCGAACACTGAAGCTTTCTTT
NA	TRBV5-1	TRBJ2-5	many	CASSTDPSVETQYF	TGCGCCAGCAGCACGGACCCTAGCGTAGAGACCCAGTACTTC
TRBD1	TRBV6-2/TRBV6-3	TRBJ1-5	many	CASRTGGQVNQPQHF	TGTGCCAGCCGAACGGGGGGACAGGTTAATCAGCCCCAGCATTTT
NA	TRBV5-5	TRBJ2-1	many	CASSLGSSYNEQFF	TGTGCCAGCAGCTTGGGGAGCTCCTACAATGAGCAGTTCTTC
NA	TRBV10-3	TRBJ1-5	few	CAISESDSSNQPQHF	TGTGCCATCAGTGAGTCCGACAGCTCCAATCAGCCCCAGCATTTT
TRBD1	TRBV27	TRBJ2-7	NA	CASSSQTGGAYEQYF	TGTGCCAGCAGTTCCCAGACAGGGGGCGCCTACGAGCAGTACTTC
TRBD1	TRBV18	TRBJ1-6	many	CASSPRLTGASYNSPLHF	TGTGCCAGCTCACCGAGATTAACAGGGGCCTCCTATAATTCACCCCTCCACTTT
NA	TRBV29-1	TRBJ1-1	many	CSVDSGLTEAFF	TGCAGCGTTGATTCAGGGCTGACTGAAGCTTTCTTT
TRBD2	TRBV6-5	TRBJ2-7	NA	CASSEAGAKALYEQYF	TGTGCCAGCAGTGAAGCGGGGGCCAAAGCGCTCTACGAGCAGTACTTC
TRBD1	TRBV18	TRBJ2-1	NA	CASSRGTGAYNEQFF	TGTGCCAGCTCCCGAGGGACAGGGGCCTACAATGAGCAGTTCTTC
NA	TRBV4-1	TRBJ2-5	many	CASSQGWGANPQETQYF	TGCGCCAGCAGCCAGGGGTGGGGGGCGAACCCTCAAGAGACCCAGTACTTC
TRBD1	TRBV5-4	TRBJ2-5	many	CASSVGQGRRETQYF	TGTGCCAGCAGCGTCGGACAGGGAAGGCGAGAGACCCAGTACTTC
TRBD1	TRBV3-1	TRBJ1-6	NA	CASSQGQGTPLHF	TGTGCCAGCAGCCAAGGACAGGGAACACCCCTCCACTTT
NA	TRBV29-1	TRBJ2-7	few	CSVGTNSGNEQYF	TGCAGCGTTGGAACCAATTCGGGGAACGAGCAGTACTTC
TRBD2	TRBV7-6	TRBJ2-1	many	CASSPDGRASGLSREQFF	TGTGCCAGCAGCCCCGACGGGCGGGCTAGCGGGCTCTCGCGGGAGCAGTTCTTC
NA	TRBV30	TRBJ1-2	many	CAFDLWGYTF	TGTGCCTTTGACTTGTGGGGCTACACCTTC
NA	TRBV28	TRBJ1-1	NA	CASSLNTVEAFF	TGTGCCAGCAGTTTAAATACAGTAGAAGCTTTCTTT
NA	TRBV29-1	TRBJ1-2	many	CSVATGVRDGYTF	TGCAGCGTGGCGACTGGTGTAAGGGATGGCTACACCTTC
NA	TRBV5-1	TRBJ2-1	many	CASSLEDSSYNEQFF	TGCGCCAGCAGCTTGGAGGACAGTTCCTACAATGAGCAGTTCTTC
TRBD2	TRBV5-1	TRBJ2-1	few	CASSPGLAGVYEQFF	TGCGCCAGCAGCCCGGGACTAGCGGGGGTTTATGAGCAGTTCTTC
TRBD2	TRBV28	TRBJ2-1	medium-sized	CASTLAGGPYEQFF	TGTGCCAGCACCCTAGCGGGAGGGCCCTATGAGCAGTTCTTC
TRBD2	TRBV18	TRBJ2-1	many	CASSLSLAAGNEQFF	TGTGCCAGCTCACTATCCCTAGCGGCTGGGAATGAGCAGTTCTTC
NA	TRBV10-3	TRBJ2-3	many	CAISQQALGTDTQYF	TGTGCCATCAGCCAACAGGCGCTGGGCACAGATACGCAGTATTTT
NA	TRBV5-1	TRBJ1-6	many	CASSLGPGMDSPLHF	TGCGCCAGCAGCTTGGGGCCAGGGATGGATTCACCCCTCCACTTT
TRBD1	TRBV4-2	TRBJ1-3	NA	CASTAGGGNTIYF	TGTGCCAGCACCGCAGGGGGAGGAAACACCATATATTTT
TRBD2	TRBV9	TRBJ2-7	many	CASSSGLAPSYEQYF	TGTGCCAGCAGCTCCGGACTAGCGCCATCCTACGAGCAGTACTTC
NA	TRBV19	TRBJ2-6	many	CASSIDPGSLSSGANVLTF	TGTGCCAGTAGTATAGATCCCGGCAGCCTCAGCTCTGGGGCCAACGTCCTGACTTTC
NA	TRBV2	TRBJ2-1	many	CASSAYNEQFF	TGTGCCAGCAGTGCCTATAATGAGCAGTTCTTC
NA	TRBV10-3	TRBJ2-1	many	CAISVGDWMYNEQFF	TGTGCCATCAGTGTCGGGGACTGGATGTACAATGAGCAGTTCTTC
TRBD1	TRBV3-1	TRBJ1-2	many	CASSQRGTGSNYGYTF	TGTGCCAGCAGCCAACGAGGGACAGGGTCGAACTATGGCTACACCTTC
NA	TRBV2	TRBJ2-7	once	CASSSQGAYEQYF	TGTGCCAGCAGTTCACAGGGAGCCTACGAGCAGTACTTC
TRBD1	TRBV19	TRBJ2-3	many	CASSNGQGITDTQYF	TGTGCCAGTAGTAACGGACAGGGGATTACAGATACGCAGTATTTT
TRBD1	TRBV5-6	TRBJ2-5	many	CASSQTGIKETQYF	TGTGCCAGCAGCCAGACAGGGATAAAAGAGACCCAGTACTTC
NA	TRBV3-1	TRBJ1-1	many	CASSPLAGSEAFF	TGTGCCAGCAGCCCGCTCGCAGGCTCTGAAGCTTTCTTT
TRBD1	TRBV7-8	TRBJ2-7	many	CASSLRTGESEQYF	TGTGCCAGCAGCCTCCGGACAGGGGAAAGCGAGCAGTACTTC
NA	TRBV7-2	TRBJ2-3	many	CASSFGRINTDTQYF	TGTGCCAGCAGCTTCGGCCGGATTAATACAGATACGCAGTATTTT
NA	TRBV3-1	TRBJ2-1	many	CASSRTWRGENEQFF	TGTGCCAGCAGTCGCACTTGGAGGGGTGAAAATGAGCAGTTCTTC